Listed below are T cell receptor beta chains from one sample, sequenced in a study of T cells in Graves' hyperthyroidism and ophthalmopathy. TCRdb used MiXCR to reprocess the multiplex PCR reads, holding one entry per CDR3 protein. The profile shows hundreds of thousands of distinct CDR3 sequences, over 40% of them singletons. Sequencing input: peripheral blood or thyroid tissue (not recorded which). These receptors all stem from an adult man with Graves' disease, either hyperthyroidism or ophthalmopathy (not recorded which). Each CDR3 is given with its conserved first and last residue. The order of the fields is CDR3 DNA, CDR3 protein, D gene, J gene, V gene, clone size. D genes are given only for firm matches. Size is stated for part of the rows, as once, few or many counts, or as a class when the clone is expanded.

TGTGCCAGCAGCTTGTTCGTAGATGAAAAACTGTTTTTT | CASSLFVDEKLFF | . | TRBJ1-4 | TRBV7-9 | few
TGTGCCAGCAACCTCCAGGGTGCCAACACTGAAGCTTTCTTT | CASNLQGANTEAFF | . | TRBJ1-1 | TRBV10-3 | .
TGTGCCAGCACCAACAGGGGGATTGAAAAACTGTTTTTT | CASTNRGIEKLFF | TRBD1 | TRBJ1-4 | TRBV6-6 | few
TGTGCCAGCACGGGACAGTTTGGGATTATGGACTTC | CASTGQFGIMDF | TRBD1 | TRBJ2-7 | TRBV2 | .
TGTGCCAGCAGCTTAGGGGGGTTCCGCACTGAAGCTTTCTTT | CASSLGGFRTEAFF | . | TRBJ1-1 | TRBV7-9 | many
TGTGCCAGCAGTTCGACAGGGAAACAAGCAACTAATGAAAAACTGTTTTTT | CASSSTGKQATNEKLFF | TRBD1 | TRBJ1-4 | TRBV2 | .
TGCAGTGCGACGGACAGGGGCACCTTGAACACTGAAGCTTTCTTT | CSATDRGTLNTEAFF | TRBD1 | TRBJ1-1 | TRBV20-1 | few
TGTGCCAGCAGCGAGGAACAGGAGGCCCACGAGCAGTACTTC | CASSEEQEAHEQYF | . | TRBJ2-7 | TRBV7-9 | .
TGTGCCAGCAGTTTAGGGGGGACGCTAGGCTATGGCTACACCTTC | CASSLGGTLGYGYTF | . | TRBJ1-2 | TRBV12-3/TRBV12-4 | .
TGTGCCAGCAGTGAATGGTCAGATAATTCACCCCTCCACTTT | CASSEWSDNSPLHF | . | TRBJ1-6 | TRBV2 | once
TGTGCCAGCAGTCGGACGGTGGGCCAGCCCCAGCATTTT | CASSRTVGQPQHF | . | TRBJ1-5 | TRBV7-8 | many
TGCAGTGCTCCCTCCGGCAGGGCTCTTGGGTCACCCCTCCACTTT | CSAPSGRALGSPLHF | . | TRBJ1-6 | TRBV20-1 | .
TGTGCCAGCAGCTTAGCCCGCGGGGCTGGGGCCAACGTCCTGACTTTC | CASSLARGAGANVLTF | . | TRBJ2-6 | TRBV7-8 | many
TGTGCCATCAGTGAATTAGGGCAGGAGAATTCACCCCTCCACTTT | CAISELGQENSPLHF | . | TRBJ1-6 | TRBV10-3 | many
TGTGCCAGTAGCCCCGGGGAGGGTTCACCCCTCCACTTT | CASSPGEGSPLHF | . | TRBJ1-6 | TRBV7-9 | .
TGTGCCAGCAGCCCTGGTGGGAGTAGATCCTACGAGCAGTACTTC | CASSPGGSRSYEQYF | . | TRBJ2-7 | TRBV7-9 | .
TGCAGCGTTGAACTAGCGGGAGCCGGGGAGCAGTACTTC | CSVELAGAGEQYF | TRBD2 | TRBJ2-7 | TRBV29-1 | many
TGTGCCAGCAGTGAATATAATACAGGGGCCGGGGACTATGGCTACACCTTC | CASSEYNTGAGDYGYTF | TRBD1 | TRBJ1-2 | TRBV25-1 | once
TGTGCCAGCAGCGTAGCGGGAGGGACCGCCTCGGGAAACACCATATATTTT | CASSVAGGTASGNTIYF | . | TRBJ1-3 | TRBV9 | .
TGCAGCGTTGATCGGGGGCACCCTAACTATGGCTACACCTTC | CSVDRGHPNYGYTF | . | TRBJ1-2 | TRBV29-1 | many
TGCAGTGCTAGAGATGCAGGGGAAATGACTGGGGAGCTGTTTTTT | CSARDAGEMTGELFF | . | TRBJ2-2 | TRBV20-1 | .
TGTGCCAGTAGAAGTGACGCGAACACCGGGGAGCTGTTTTTT | CASRSDANTGELFF | . | TRBJ2-2 | TRBV19 | .
TGCGCCAGCGTAGATATGAACAATCAGCCCCAGCATTTT | CASVDMNNQPQHF | . | TRBJ1-5 | TRBV10-2 | many
TGTGCCAGCAGCTTGGGGAGTTCTAACTATGGCTACACCTTC | CASSLGSSNYGYTF | . | TRBJ1-2 | TRBV7-9 | .
TGTGCCAGCAGCTTAGGCGGGGGGGGAAATTCACCCCTCCACTTT | CASSLGGGGNSPLHF | . | TRBJ1-6 | TRBV7-9 | many
TGTGCCAGCAGCGTTGCAGGCCTCGGAGCTGAAGCTTTCTTT | CASSVAGLGAEAFF | . | TRBJ1-1 | TRBV7-3 | once
TGTGCCAGCAGCTTAGGACAGGGGGAGGATAAAAAACTGTTTTTT | CASSLGQGEDKKLFF | TRBD1 | TRBJ1-4 | TRBV7-9 | .
TGCGCCAGCAGCGCAAGCCACATTCAGGGGGCCGACACTGAAGCTTTCTTT | CASSASHIQGADTEAFF | TRBD1 | TRBJ1-1 | TRBV5-1 | few
TGCAGTGCGCCGGACAGGGGGGACGAGACCCAGTACTTC | CSAPDRGDETQYF | TRBD1 | TRBJ2-5 | TRBV20-1 | .
TGTGCCAGCCACGGGGGGGACGTCCAGACCCAGTACTTC | CASHGGDVQTQYF | TRBD2 | TRBJ2-5 | TRBV10-3 | many
TGTGCCAGCAGCCCCGATAGCTCTAAGTGGACTGAAGCTTTCTTT | CASSPDSSKWTEAFF | . | TRBJ1-1 | TRBV7-9 | .
TGTGCCAGCAGTGAAGATTGGACAGGGAAGGTGACTGAAGCTTTCTTT | CASSEDWTGKVTEAFF | TRBD1 | TRBJ1-1 | TRBV2 | .
TGTGCCAGCAGCCAAGACGGGAACACTGATGCTTTCTTT | CASSQDGNTDAFF | . | TRBJ1-1 | TRBV14 | .
TGTGCTAGTGGTTTGGTGGACGAGCAGTACTTC | CASGLVDEQYF | . | TRBJ2-7 | TRBV12-5 | .
TGTGCCACCAGTGTTCTAGCGGGGGTGGACCAAGAGACCCAGTACTTC | CATSVLAGVDQETQYF | TRBD2 | TRBJ2-5 | TRBV15 | .
TGCAGCGTTGAAGAATTCGGCAGAAAGGGGCAAGTGACCCAGTACTTC | CSVEEFGRKGQVTQYF | . | TRBJ2-5 | TRBV29-1 | .
TGCAGCGTTGAAGAGGGTGGGATTGGCTACACCTTC | CSVEEGGIGYTF | . | TRBJ1-2 | TRBV29-1 | many
TGTGCCACCAGTCGGGAGGGGGTGGTTCTTATACAAGAGACCCAGTACTTC | CATSREGVVLIQETQYF | TRBD2 | TRBJ2-5 | TRBV24-1 | once
TGTGCCAGTAGTGCAACCGGGACAGGGGAAAACTATGGCTACACCTTC | CASSATGTGENYGYTF | TRBD1 | TRBJ1-2 | TRBV19 | few
TGCGCCAGCACCCCCGGAGGGGGGGGCCCTAATCAGCCCCAGCATTTT | CASTPGGGGPNQPQHF | . | TRBJ1-5 | TRBV10-2 | few
TGTGCCACCAGCAGAGTCACGAGCCGGAGGGGCACTGAAGCTTTCTTT | CATSRVTSRRGTEAFF | . | TRBJ1-1 | TRBV15 | once
TGTGCCACCAGCGGGGCCAAGACAGGGGGCGGGAGCAATCAGCCCCAGCATTTT | CATSGAKTGGGSNQPQHF | TRBD1 | TRBJ1-5 | TRBV15 | .
TGTGCCACCTCAGGGCAGGGAAGAGGAGGGAATGAAAAACTGTTTTTT | CATSGQGRGGNEKLFF | . | TRBJ1-4 | TRBV24-1 | many
TGCAGTGCTACTAAAACCTCTGGAAACACCATATATTTT | CSATKTSGNTIYF | . | TRBJ1-3 | TRBV20-1 | .
TGTGCCAGTAGCCGGGACAGGTCGAACACCGGGGAGCTGTTTTTT | CASSRDRSNTGELFF | TRBD1 | TRBJ2-2 | TRBV19 | .
TGTGCCACCAGTGACAGCTCCTCGGGTAATCAGCCCCAGCATTTT | CATSDSSSGNQPQHF | . | TRBJ1-5 | TRBV24-1 | many
TGCGCCAGCAGCTTGCACGACGGGCAGCATTCACCCCTCCACTTT | CASSLHDGQHSPLHF | . | TRBJ1-6 | TRBV5-1 | .
TGCAGCGTTGGAGGTTCGGCAGGGGGCGCCTACGAGCAGTACTTC | CSVGGSAGGAYEQYF | TRBD1 | TRBJ2-7 | TRBV29-1 | many
TGTGCCACCAGCGGGGGGGCGACCTACCAAGAGACCCAGTACTTC | CATSGGATYQETQYF | . | TRBJ2-5 | TRBV15 | many